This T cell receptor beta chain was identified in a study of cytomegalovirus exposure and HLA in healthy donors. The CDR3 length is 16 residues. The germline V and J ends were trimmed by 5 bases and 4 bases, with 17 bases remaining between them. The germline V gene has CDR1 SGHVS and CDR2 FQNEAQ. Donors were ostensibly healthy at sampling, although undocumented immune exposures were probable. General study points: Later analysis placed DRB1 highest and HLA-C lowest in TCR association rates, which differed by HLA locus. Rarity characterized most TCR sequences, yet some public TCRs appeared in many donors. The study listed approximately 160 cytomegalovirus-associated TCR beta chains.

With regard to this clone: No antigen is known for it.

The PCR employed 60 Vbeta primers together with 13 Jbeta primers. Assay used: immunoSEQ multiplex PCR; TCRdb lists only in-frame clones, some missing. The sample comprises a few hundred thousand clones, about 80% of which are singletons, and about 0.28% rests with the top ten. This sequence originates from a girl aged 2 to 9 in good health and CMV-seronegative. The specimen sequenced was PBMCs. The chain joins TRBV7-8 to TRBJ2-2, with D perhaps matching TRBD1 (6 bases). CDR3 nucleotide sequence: TGTGCCAGCAGCGCACAGGGAAATAGGGGCACCGGGGAGCTGTTTTTT. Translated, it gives CASSAQGNRGTGELFF. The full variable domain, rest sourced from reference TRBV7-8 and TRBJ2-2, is GAGVSQSPRYKVAKRGQDVALRCDPISGHVSLFWYQQALGQGPEFLTYFQNEAQLDKSGLPSDRFFAERPEGSVSTLKIQRTQQEDSAVYLCASSAQGNRGTGELFFGEGSRLTVL.